This TCR beta chain originates from a study of Ad26.COV2.S vaccination and SARS-CoV-2 variants. About the research overall: As a participant in COV1001, the donor was in the Ad26.COV2.S trial arm. Once, or twice with 56 days between doses, Ad26.COV2.S was given intramuscularly.

Measured with immunoSEQ multiplex PCR; TCRdb has only the in-frame clones, and not every one. The table records hundreds of thousands of clones, approximately 88% of them present only once. Noted treatment: roughly 19 received Ad26.COV2.S at low or high dose, single or two shots; about five received placebo; per-sample allocation not given. Samples came from day 63 after the first vaccine or placebo injection. Study-wide findings and caveats: People who got the vaccine had more spike-specific TCR breadth than people who got placebo. Possibly, TCR breadth and depth analyses underestimated total T cell responses.

For this clone: Its specificity is not known.

The length of the CDR3 is 18 residues. The germline V gene has CDR1 MGHRA and CDR2 YSYEKL. V was shortened by 0 bases and J by 2 bases, with 18 bases between the two germline ends. The sequences come from peripheral blood, collected in a trial of Ad26.COV2.S vaccine versus placebo. This sequence joins TRBV4-1 and TRBJ2-3; perhaps TRBD1 as D (6 bases). This TCR came from a person between 18 and 59 years old who received the Ad26.COV2.S COVID-19 vaccine or a placebo. As DNA, the CDR3 is TGCGCCAGCAGCCAAGAACCTTCTGACAGGCCGATCACAGATACGCAGTATTTT. Protein: CASSQEPSDRPITDTQYF.